The 18 T cell receptor beta chains presented below share a single source sample, sequenced in a study of TIL therapy for anti-PD-1-resistant metastatic lung cancer. This was the immunoSEQ v3 assay. TCRdb's table, derived via immunoSEQ multiplex PCR, lists solely in-frame clones and lacks some. The sample contains some 32,000 clones, 70% to 80% of which appear only once. This sample's time point: pre-treatment sample, taken before nivolumab and TIL therapy. Sequenced material: blood, taken at baseline. These TCRs come from a woman aged 30-79 years with non-small cell lung cancer.

V usage is TRBV5-1 and J usage is TRBJ2-3, with D possibly matching TRBD1 (5 bases). V was trimmed by 2 bases and J by 3 bases, leaving 16 bases between them. Germline-derived CDR1 and CDR2 are SGHRS and YFSETQ. CDR3 length: 16 amino acids. CDR3 protein: CASSFVSGNPTDTQYF. The CDR3 nucleotides are TGCGCCAGCAGCTTTGTTTCAGGGAATCCTACAGATACGCAGTATTTT. The variable domain in full, completed from reference TRBV5-1 and TRBJ2-3, reads KAGVTQTPRYLIKTRGQQVTLSCSPISGHRSVSWYQQTPGQGLQFLFEYFSETQRNKGNFPGRFSGRQFSNSRSEMNVSTLELGDSALYLCASSFVSGNPTDTQYFGPGTRLTVL.

V is TRBV6-1 and J is TRBJ1-4, with TRBD1 matching over 10 bases. Germline CDR1 MNHNS, CDR2 SASEGT. J gave up 11 bases and V 11 bases, and 11 bases lay outside the gene matches. The CDR3 sequence is 13 residues long. CDR3 coding DNA: TGTGCCGCCACAAGACAGGGGGCCCGCAAACTGTTTTTT. Translated: CAATRQGARKLFF.

This chain connects TRBV6-1 to TRBJ2-3, with D unresolved. V lost 7 bases and J 0 bases, leaving 5 bases between the germline ends. CDR1 is MNHNS, CDR2 SASEGT, per germline. The CDR3 runs 12 residues. Written as DNA, the CDR3 is TGTGCCAGCAAATCCAGCACAGATACGCAGTATTTT. It is translated as CASKSSTDTQYF.

This clone was counted between two and nine times. The chain links TRBV6-4 to TRBJ2-3; 14 nucleotides match TRBD2. The V gene end was trimmed by 6 bases and the J gene end by 6 bases; junction bases not matched to a gene: 2. Germline loops: CDR1 MRHNA, CDR2 SNTAGT. There are 14 residues in the CDR3. The CDR3 here is CASSRLAGGDTQYF. CDR3 DNA sequence: TGTGCCAGCAGCCGACTAGCGGGAGGGGATACGCAGTATTTT.

The J gene is TRBJ1-2, the V gene TRBV7-2; no clear D. The germline gives CDR1 SGHTA, CDR2 FQGNSA. The CDR3 covers 14 residues. V was clipped by 2 bases and J by 4 bases, with 11 bases between them. The CDR3 region is CASSLPVEFYGYTF. As DNA, the CDR3 is TGTGCCAGCAGCTTACCGGTAGAATTCTATGGCTACACCTTC.

This chain uses TRBV5-4 with TRBJ2-3, with unresolved D. This CDR3 is 13 amino acids long. The V end lost 3 bases, the J end lost 1 base, and 6 bases lay between the germline ends. Germline-derived CDR1 and CDR2 are SGHNT and YYREEE (reference sequence). The CDR3 here is CASSSLGTDTQYF. The CDR3 DNA reads TGTGCCAGCAGCTCCTTAGGCACAGATACGCAGTATTTT.

This clone was picked up a small number of times. The chain has TRBV5-1 and TRBJ1-1; D remains unclear. There are 13 residues in the CDR3. Germline V CDR1 and CDR2: SGHRS, YFSETQ. The V and J ends lost 4 bases and 4 bases respectively, with 11 bases between them. CDR3 sequence (DNA): TGCGCCAGCAGCCTCGCCGGACTCACTGAAGCTTTCTTT. It is translated as CASSLAGLTEAFF.

The rearrangement uses TRBV30 and TRBJ2-1; 8 bases are shared with TRBD2. The germline CDR1 and CDR2 sequences are GTSNPN and SVGIG (reference sequence). V was clipped by 2 bases and J by 5 bases; unmatched bases: 2. The CDR3 runs 13 residues. In DNA, the CDR3 is TGTGCCTGGAGTTTTAGCGGGAACAATGAGCAGTTCTTC. It yields the protein CAWSFSGNNEQFF.

This chain uses TRBV7-6 with TRBJ1-1; no definite D call. Per the germline V gene, CDR1 is SGHVS and CDR2 is FNYEAQ. This CDR3 region has 13 residues. V lost 5 bases and J 4 bases, leaving 11 bases between the germline ends. The DNA of the CDR3 is TGTGCCAGCAGCCGAAAGGTTAGCACTGAAGCTTTCTTT. This translates into CASSRKVSTEAFF.

The table lists this clone with a few counts. The CDR3 is CASSRLGNTQYF. CDR3 bases: TGTGCCAGCAGCCGGTTAGGGAACACGCAGTATTTT. J is TRBJ2-3 and V is TRBV5-5; no definite D call. Germline V CDR1 and CDR2: SGHKS, YYEKEE (reference sequence). V shed 4 bases and J shed 9 bases, with 12 bases lying between them. The length of the CDR3 is 12 residues.

This clone was seen a handful of times. This chain uses TRBV7-2 with TRBJ1-5; D is undetermined. The V end was cut by 6 bases, the J end by 4 bases, with 10 bases between. CDR3 length: 13 residues. Germline V lookup: CDR1 SGHTA, CDR2 FQGNSA. The CDR3 sequence: CASSLSFNQPQHF. The CDR3 nucleotides are TGTGCCAGCAGTTTATCATTTAATCAGCCCCAGCATTTT.

The rearrangement links TRBV25-1 to TRBJ2-7, with 12 bases matching TRBD2. The trim removed 7 bases at V and 0 bases at J, leaving 7 bases unmatched. The germline gives CDR1 MGHDK, CDR2 SYGVNS. There are 16 residues in the CDR3. Here the CDR3 DNA reads TGTGCCAGCACGGATCTAGCGGGAGGGGGCTCCTACGAGCAGTACTTC. Amino acids: CASTDLAGGGSYEQYF.

This chain links TRBV5-1 with TRBJ2-1, with TRBD2 matching over 11 bases. The trim removed 2 bases at V and 5 bases at J, leaving 3 bases unmatched. This CDR3 is 15 amino acids long. Germline-derived CDR1 and CDR2 are SGHRS and YFSETQ. In nucleotides, the CDR3 is TGCGCCAGCAGCTTTGGGACTAGCGGCAACAATGAGCAGTTCTTC. Its protein product is CASSFGTSGNNEQFF.

This sequence joins TRBV14 and TRBJ2-1; D not certain. Germline V gene data show CDR1 as SGHDN and CDR2 as FVKESK. V was shortened by 0 bases and J by 2 bases, with 8 bases between the two germline ends. CDR3 size: 15 residues. In DNA, the CDR3 is TGTGCCAGCAGCCAAGATTCCGGCGCCTACAATGAGCAGTTCTTC. It translates to CASSQDSGAYNEQFF.

The rearrangement uses TRBV7-7 and TRBJ2-2, with TRBD2 matching 9 bases. V was pared by 3 bases and J by 1 base, with 3 bases of the junction left unmatched. The CDR3 runs to 16 residues. Germline assignment: CDR1 SSHAT and CDR2 FNYEAQ (reference sequence). The CDR3 DNA reads as TGTGCCAGCAGCTTTAGTAGCGGGGGGAACACCGGGGAGCTGTTTTTT. This gives the protein CASSFSSGGNTGELFF.

The rearrangement links TRBV7-6 to TRBJ2-2, with 12 bases identical to TRBD2. This CDR3 spans 16 amino acids. With 5 bases clipped from V and 0 bases from J, the junction kept 1 base outside the gene matches. From germline, CDR1 is SGHVS and CDR2 FNYEAQ. Written as DNA, the CDR3 is TGTGCCAGCAGCCGACTAGCGGGGGCGAACACCGGGGAGCTGTTTTTT. Translating it yields CASSRLAGANTGELFF.

This chain uses TRBV27 with TRBJ1-1; a weak D match, TRBD1 (5 bases). This CDR3 has 16 amino acids. CDR1 is MNHEY and CDR2 is SMNVEV in the germline V gene (reference sequence). V lost 5 bases to trimming and J lost 1 base, with 17 bases between them. The CDR3 sequence is CASSHQGEGENTEAFF. The CDR3 DNA follows: TGTGCCAGCAGTCACCAGGGAGAGGGAGAGAACACTGAAGCTTTCTTT.

The V gene is TRBV19, the J gene TRBJ2-2, with no clear D. The CDR3 loop spans 14 amino acids. Deletions cut 8 bases from V and 3 bases from J, with 13 bases between. Germline loops: CDR1 LNHDA, CDR2 SQIVND (reference sequence). The CDR3 protein is CASRTRGYTGELFF. The CDR3 DNA follows: TGTGCCAGTCGCACGAGAGGCTACACCGGGGAGCTGTTTTTT.